This TCR beta chain was obtained from a study of shared clonotypes between healthy human individuals. Study context: Three CD4 naive, three CD4 memory, two CD8 naive and one CD8 memory plate were used per donor. Study results and caveats: Generation probabilities of non-shared clonotypes were lower (relative to those shared by all four donors). Generally, naive subsets came out with larger estimated richness than memory subsets.

V was trimmed by 4 bases and J by 6 bases, leaving 19 bases between them. From germline, CDR1 is SGHRS and CDR2 YFSETQ. The CDR3 covers 16 residues. A deep-level run was used for the assay. Produced via immunoSEQ multiplex PCR; TCRdb's table is partial and in-frame only. Seen here are hundreds of thousands of clones, about 96% observed once, and the top ten hold approximately 0.1%. Worth noting for this clone: Antigen: not known.

CD8 cells classed as naive were CD45RO-negative and positively selected for CCR7, excluding terminally differentiated effector memory CD45RA+ cells. The sequencing input was naive CD8+ T cells sorted from blood. This TCR came from a woman aged 25 to 39 in good health. V is TRBV5-1 and J is TRBJ2-2; D may be TRBD2 (6 bases). CDR3 amino acids: CASSVEGLLVPGELFF. CDR3 in DNA: TGCGCCAGCAGCGTGGAGGGGCTACTAGTCCCCGGGGAGCTGTTTTTT.